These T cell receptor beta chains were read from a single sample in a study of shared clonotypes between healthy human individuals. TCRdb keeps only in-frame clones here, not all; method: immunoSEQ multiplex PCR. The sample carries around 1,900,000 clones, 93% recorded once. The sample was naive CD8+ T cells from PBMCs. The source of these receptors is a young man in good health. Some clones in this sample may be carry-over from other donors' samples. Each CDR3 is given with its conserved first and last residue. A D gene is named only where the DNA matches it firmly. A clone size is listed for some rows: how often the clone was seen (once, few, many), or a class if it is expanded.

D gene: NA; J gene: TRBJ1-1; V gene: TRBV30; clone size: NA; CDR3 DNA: TGTGCCTGGTCAACCGGGACGTTGGGGGCTGAAGCTTTCTTT; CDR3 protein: CAWSTGTLGAEAFF
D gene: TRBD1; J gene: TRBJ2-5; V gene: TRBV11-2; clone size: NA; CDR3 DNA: TGTGCCAGCAGCTTATGGCCGGACAGGGCAGGAGAGACCCAGTACTTC; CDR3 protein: CASSLWPDRAGETQYF
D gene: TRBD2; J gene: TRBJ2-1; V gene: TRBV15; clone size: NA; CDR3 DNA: TGTGCCACCACCCCGGTACCTAGCGGGACTTACAATGAGCAGTTCTTC; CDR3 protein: CATTPVPSGTYNEQFF
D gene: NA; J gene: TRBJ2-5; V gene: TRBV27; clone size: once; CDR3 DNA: TGTGCCAGCAGTGGGACGGTCGGTGGGACCCAGTACTTC; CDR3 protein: CASSGTVGGTQYF
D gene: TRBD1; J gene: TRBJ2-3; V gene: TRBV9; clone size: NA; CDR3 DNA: TGTGCCAGCAGCGGTACAGGGGTCGGCGATACGCAGTATTTT; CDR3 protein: CASSGTGVGDTQYF
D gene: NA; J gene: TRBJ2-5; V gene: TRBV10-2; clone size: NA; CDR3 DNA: TGCGCCAGCACCGAAGGGGGTGAGACCCAGTACTTC; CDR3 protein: CASTEGGETQYF
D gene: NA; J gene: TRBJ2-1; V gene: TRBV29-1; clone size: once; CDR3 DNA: TGCAGCGTTGAGTCCGGGAGCTCCTACAATGAGCAGTTCTTC; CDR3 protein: CSVESGSSYNEQFF
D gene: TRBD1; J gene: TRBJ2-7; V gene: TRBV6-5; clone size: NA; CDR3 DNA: TGTGCCAGCAGCTCCGGGACAGGGGGTGAGGAGCAGTACTTC; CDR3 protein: CASSSGTGGEEQYF
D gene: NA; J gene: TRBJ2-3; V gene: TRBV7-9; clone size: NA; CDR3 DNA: TGTGCCGTACACACAGGGTCCCGCGTGGGAGATACGCAGTATTTT; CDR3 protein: CAVHTGSRVGDTQYF
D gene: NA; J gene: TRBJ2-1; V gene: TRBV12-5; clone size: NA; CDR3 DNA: TGTGCTAGTGGCCCCCCGGGGGTTTTCGAGCAGTTCTTC; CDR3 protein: CASGPPGVFEQFF
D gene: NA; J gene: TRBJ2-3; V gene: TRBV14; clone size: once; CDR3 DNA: TGTGCCAGCACCTCAGATACGCAGTATTTT; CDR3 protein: CASTSDTQYF
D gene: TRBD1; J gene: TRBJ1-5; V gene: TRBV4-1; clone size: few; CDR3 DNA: TGCGCCAGCAGCCAAGGGCCCGGGACAGCAAGCAATCAGCCCCAGCATTTT; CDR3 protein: CASSQGPGTASNQPQHF
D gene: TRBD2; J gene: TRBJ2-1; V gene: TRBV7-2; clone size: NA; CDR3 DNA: TGTGCCAGCAGCTCCCACGGGACTAGCGGGAGGGCCCCTGAGCAGTTCTTC; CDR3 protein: CASSSHGTSGRAPEQFF
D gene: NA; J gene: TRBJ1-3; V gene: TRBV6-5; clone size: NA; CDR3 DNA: TGTGCCAGCAGGGCAGGGATAGCTGGAAACACCATATATTTT; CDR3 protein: CASRAGIAGNTIYF
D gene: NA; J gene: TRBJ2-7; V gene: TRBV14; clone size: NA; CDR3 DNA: TGTGCCAGCAGCCCCCTGTCCGAGCAGTACTTC; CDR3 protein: CASSPLSEQYF
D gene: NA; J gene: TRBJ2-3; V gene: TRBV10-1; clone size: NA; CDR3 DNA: TGCGCCAGCAGTGAGTCGATTGTGGCAGATACGCAGTATTTT; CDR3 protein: CASSESIVADTQYF
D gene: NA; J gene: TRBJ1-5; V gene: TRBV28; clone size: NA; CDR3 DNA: TGTGCCAGCAGTGGGGGGGCAGGGGCCTTTTATAGCAATCAGCCCCAGCATTTT; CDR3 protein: CASSGGAGAFYSNQPQHF
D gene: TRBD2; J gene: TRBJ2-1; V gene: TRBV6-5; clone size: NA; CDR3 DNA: TGTGCCAGCAGTTACATTGCGGGAGTCTACAATGAGCAGTTCTTC; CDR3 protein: CASSYIAGVYNEQFF
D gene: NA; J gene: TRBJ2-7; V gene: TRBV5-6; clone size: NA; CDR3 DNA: TGTGCCAGCAGCTTTAAAGGAAAGGACTACGAGCAGTACTTC; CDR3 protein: CASSFKGKDYEQYF
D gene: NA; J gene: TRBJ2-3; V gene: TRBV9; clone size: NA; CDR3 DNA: TGTGCCAGCAGCGTTCCAAGGACCAGGGAAACGGATACGCAGTATTTT; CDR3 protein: CASSVPRTRETDTQYF
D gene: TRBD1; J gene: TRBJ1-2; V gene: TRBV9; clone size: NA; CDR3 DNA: TGTGCCAGCAGCGGAGCCTACATGGGACAGATTGACTATGGCTACACCTTC; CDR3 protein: CASSGAYMGQIDYGYTF
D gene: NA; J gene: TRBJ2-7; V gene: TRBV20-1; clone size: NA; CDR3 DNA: TGCAGCTACGGGAACTCCCACGAGCAGTACTTC; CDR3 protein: CSYGNSHEQYF
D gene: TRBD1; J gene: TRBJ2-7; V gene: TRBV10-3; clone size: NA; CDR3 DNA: TGTGCCATCAGCGGACAGGGGGCCCACGAGCAGTACTTC; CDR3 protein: CAISGQGAHEQYF
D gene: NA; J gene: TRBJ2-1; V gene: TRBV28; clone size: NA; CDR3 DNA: TGTGCCAGCACTTCGAGACAGGGATTAGGGCTAGCGGTATACAATGAGCAGTTCTTC; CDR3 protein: CASTSRQGLGLAVYNEQFF
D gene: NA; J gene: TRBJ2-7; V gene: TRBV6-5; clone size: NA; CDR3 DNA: TGTGCCAGCAGTTACTCCTACGGGAGTTTCTACGAGCAGTACTTC; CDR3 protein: CASSYSYGSFYEQYF
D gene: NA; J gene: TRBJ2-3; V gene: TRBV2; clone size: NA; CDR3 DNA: TGTGCCAGCAGTGAATTCCCTAACTCTGGCACAGATACGCAGTATTTT; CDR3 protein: CASSEFPNSGTDTQYF
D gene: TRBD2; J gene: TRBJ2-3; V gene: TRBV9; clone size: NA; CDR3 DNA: TGTGCCAGCAGCGACAACTTACCGGGAGGGAAAACAGATACGCAGTATTTT; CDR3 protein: CASSDNLPGGKTDTQYF
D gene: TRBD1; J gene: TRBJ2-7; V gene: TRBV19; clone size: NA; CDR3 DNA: TGTGCCAGTAGTCAGGGGGTCCTCTACGAGCAGTACTTC; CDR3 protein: CASSQGVLYEQYF
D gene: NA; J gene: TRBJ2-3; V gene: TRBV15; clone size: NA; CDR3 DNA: TGTGCCACCAGCAAACACACAGATACGCAGTATTTT; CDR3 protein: CATSKHTDTQYF
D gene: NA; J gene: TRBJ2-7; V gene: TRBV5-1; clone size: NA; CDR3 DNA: TGCGCCAGCAGCTTGGGGCAGGGAATAGAAATATACGAGCAGTACTTC; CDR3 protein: CASSLGQGIEIYEQYF
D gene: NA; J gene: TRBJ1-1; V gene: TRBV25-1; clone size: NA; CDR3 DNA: TGTGCCAGCAGTCCCTCCCTGAACACTGAAGCTTTCTTT; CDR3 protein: CASSPSLNTEAFF
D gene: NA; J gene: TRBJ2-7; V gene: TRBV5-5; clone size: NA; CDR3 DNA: TGTGCCAGCAGAGAGGAGTTCAGCTACGAGCAGTACTTC; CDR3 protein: CASREEFSYEQYF
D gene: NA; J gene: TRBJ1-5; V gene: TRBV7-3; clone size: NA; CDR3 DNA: TGTGCCAGCAGCTTAACGATGGAATACAATCAGCCCCAGCATTTT; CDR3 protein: CASSLTMEYNQPQHF
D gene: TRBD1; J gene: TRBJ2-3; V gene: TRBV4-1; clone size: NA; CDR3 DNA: TGCGCCAGCAGCCAACCGGGACAGGGGGCAACAGATACGCAGTATTTT; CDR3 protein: CASSQPGQGATDTQYF
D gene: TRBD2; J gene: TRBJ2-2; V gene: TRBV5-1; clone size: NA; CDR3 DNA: TGCGCCAGCAGCTTAGCCGGACTAGCGGGAGCGCGGACCGGGGAGCTGTTTTTT; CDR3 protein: CASSLAGLAGARTGELFF
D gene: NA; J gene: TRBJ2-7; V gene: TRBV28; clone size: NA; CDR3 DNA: TGTGCCAGCAGTTTATCGTCCACCTCCTACGAGCAGTACTTC; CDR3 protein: CASSLSSTSYEQYF